One sample yielded the 32 T cell receptor beta chains listed below, sequenced in a study of T cell changes during pregnancy in multiple sclerosis. Using immunoSEQ multiplex PCR, the repertoire was profiled, and TCRdb retains in-frame clones only, with some absent. The sample holds around 99,000 clones; around 92% are singletons and the top ten take about 3%. The source material was peripheral blood, sampled in the first trimester of pregnancy. The source of these receptors is a female donor with multiple sclerosis, enrolled in a pregnancy study.

The chain employs TRBV18 and TRBJ2-7, with unresolved D. The CDR3 covers 16 residues. CDR1 KGHSH and CDR2 LQKENI come from the germline V gene. With 3 bases removed from V and 0 bases from J, the gap between germline ends came to 15 bases. The DNA for the CDR3 is TGTGCCAGCTCACCGCCGCGCGGCCCGAGCTCCTACGAGCAGTACTTC. Amino acids: CASSPPRGPSSYEQYF.

This sequence joins TRBV2 and TRBJ2-7; D unclear. Deletions cut 7 bases from V and 2 bases from J, with 9 bases between. From germline, CDR1 is SNHLY and CDR2 FYNNEI. CDR3 length: 12 residues. Here the CDR3 reads CASMGRPYEQYF. As DNA, the CDR3 is TGTGCCAGCATGGGCAGGCCCTACGAGCAGTACTTC.

This sequence joins TRBV19 and TRBJ1-1, with 7 bases fitting TRBD1. Trimming removed 1 base from V and 4 bases from J; junction bases left unmatched: 6. This CDR3 contains 15 residues. Germline CDR1 and CDR2: LNHDA and SQIVND (reference sequence). CDR3 coding DNA: TGTGCCAGTAGTATAGGACAGGGCGTTGCCACTGAAGCTTTCTTT. It is translated as CASSIGQGVATEAFF.

This clone was seen only once. The chain has TRBV27 and TRBJ2-7; 9 positions match TRBD2. CDR3 length: 16 residues. In germline, CDR1 is MNHEY, CDR2 SMNVEV (reference sequence). The ends lost 5 bases at V and 2 bases at J; junction bases unmatched: 10. The CDR3 nucleotides read TGTGCCAGCAGTCTAACTCGACTAGCGGTAACCTACGAGCAGTACTTC. This sequence encodes CASSLTRLAVTYEQYF.

The chain couples TRBV2 to TRBJ2-1, with D tentatively TRBD2 (5 bases). CDR1 SNHLY and CDR2 FYNNEI come from the germline V gene. V lost 3 bases and J lost 3, with 6 bases in between. The CDR3 contains 13 residues. CDR3 nucleotides: TGTGCCAGCAGTGAGGACTTCTACAATGAGCAGTTCTTC. Its protein product is CASSEDFYNEQFF.

The chain has TRBV27 and TRBJ2-7; 8 positions agree with TRBD1. The CDR3 totals 15 residues. Looked up from germline, CDR1 is MNHEY and CDR2 is SMNVEV (reference sequence). Trimming cost V 2 bases and J 7 bases; bases outside gene matches: 10. The CDR3 DNA is TGTGCCAGCAGTTTAGGGGGGACAGGTTGGAATGAGCAGTACTTC. It encodes CASSLGGTGWNEQYF.

V usage is TRBV28 and J usage is TRBJ1-4; a weak D match, TRBD1 (6 bases). V gave up 2 bases and J gave up 5 bases, with 9 bases separating them. This CDR3 comprises 14 residues. CDR1 and CDR2 from the germline V gene are MDHEN and SYDVKM. For the CDR3, the DNA is TGTGCCAGCAGTTTAGGGCAGGGGAATGAAAAACTGTTTTTT. Residues: CASSLGQGNEKLFF.

The chain carries TRBV27 and TRBJ2-7, with 10 bases fitting TRBD2. CDR1 and CDR2 (germline): MNHEY, SMNVEV (reference sequence). This CDR3 contains 16 residues. Germline trimming cut 3 bases from V and 2 bases from J; bases unmatched to any gene: 7. The CDR3 region has the DNA TGTGCCAGCAGTTTGACCGGGACTAGCGTACCCTACGAGCAGTACTTC. Translation gives CASSLTGTSVPYEQYF.

This clone was seen only once. The chain recombines TRBV27 with TRBJ1-1; 11 positions match TRBD1. This CDR3 is 13 amino acids long. Germline trimming cut 6 bases from V and 11 bases from J; bases unmatched to any gene: 8. Looked up from germline, CDR1 is MNHEY and CDR2 is SMNVEV (reference sequence). The CDR3 protein is CASSRTGGREAFF. The CDR3 DNA is TGTGCCAGCAGCCGGACAGGGGGCAGGGAGGCTTTCTTT.

V is TRBV10-3 and J is TRBJ2-3; 7 bases agree with TRBD2. The CDR3 has 15 amino acids. V trimming: 6 bases; J trimming: 4 bases; junction bases outside the gene matches: 10. Germline values: CDR1 ENHRY, CDR2 SYGVKD. CDR3 DNA: TGTGCCATCAGGGCCGGGTCGCGGGAGTCAGATACGCAGTATTTT. Translating gives CAIRAGSRESDTQYF.

This rearrangement joins TRBV29-1 to TRBJ1-2; D is possibly TRBD1 (5 bases). The CDR3 consists of 15 residues. Germline V lookup: CDR1 SQVTM, CDR2 ANQGSEA. Deletions cut 6 bases from V and 3 bases from J, with 20 bases between. The CDR3 region is CSVSPWEGNHYGYTF. The CDR3 DNA is TGCAGCGTCAGCCCTTGGGAGGGGAATCACTATGGCTACACCTTC.

The chain links TRBV28 to TRBJ2-7, with 9 positions matching TRBD1. The CDR3 covers 15 residues. Germline-derived CDR1 and CDR2 are MDHEN and SYDVKM. Unmatched junction bases numbered 7, after V lost 4 bases and J lost 3 bases. CDR3 nucleotides: TGTGCCAGCAGTTATACCGGGACAGGGATCTACGAGCAGTACTTC. Protein product: CASSYTGTGIYEQYF.

Concerning this clone: The same CDR3 can be traced to other DNA sequences in this sample. V and J are TRBV29-1 and TRBJ2-3, with no clear D. The CDR3 loop spans 12 amino acids. Per germline, CDR1 SQVTM and CDR2 ANQGSEA. Between the trimmed V and J ends, which lost 3 bases and 5 bases, there was a span of 9 bases. In DNA, the CDR3 is TGCAGCGTTGAGACCGGAGTAGATACGCAGTATTTT. This gives the protein CSVETGVDTQYF.

This chain connects TRBV7-9 to TRBJ2-7; 8 nucleotides align to TRBD2. Trimming at V came to 5 bases and at J to 0 bases, leaving 6 bases not matched to a gene. There are 15 residues in the CDR3. Looked up from germline, CDR1 is SEHNR and CDR2 is FQNEAQ (reference sequence). The CDR3 DNA reads TGTGCCAGCAGCCCGCGGGGGGACTACTCCTACGAGCAGTACTTC. Protein: CASSPRGDYSYEQYF.

This chain joins TRBV19 and TRBJ2-7; TRBD2 aligns across 7 bases. There are 16 residues in the CDR3. J was trimmed by 0 bases and V by 3 bases; bases with no gene match: 8. CDR1 and CDR2 from the germline V gene are LNHDA and SQIVND (reference sequence). The CDR3 region has the DNA TGTGCCAGTAGTATCTCTAGCGGAGGAAACTCCTACGAGCAGTACTTC. Encoded protein: CASSISSGGNSYEQYF.

The V gene is TRBV4-2, the J gene TRBJ1-2; D gene unclear. The V and J ends lost 0 bases and 4 bases respectively, with 9 bases between them. The CDR3 length is 14 residues. Germline CDR1 is LGHNA and CDR2 is YNFKEQ. CDR3 protein: CASSQDIVSYGYTF. CDR3 DNA: TGTGCCAGCAGCCAAGATATAGTTTCCTATGGCTACACCTTC.

V and J are TRBV29-1 and TRBJ2-7; D is possibly TRBD2 (6 bases). The CDR3 is 13 residues long. With 0 bases removed from V and 7 bases from J, the gap between germline ends came to 13 bases. From germline, CDR1 is SQVTM and CDR2 ANQGSEA. The chain's CDR3 is CSVEESGGREQYF. The CDR3 nucleotides are TGCAGCGTTGAAGAATCCGGGGGTAGGGAGCAGTACTTC.

This clone has a single count. This chain joins TRBV7-9 and TRBJ2-3, with 7 bases aligning to TRBD2. This CDR3 is 15 amino acids long. V lost 5 bases and J lost 1; bases outside the gene matches: 6. CDR1 is SEHNR and CDR2 is FQNEAQ in the germline V gene (reference sequence). The CDR3 region has the DNA TGTGCCAGCAGCAAAAGGGCGGGGGGCACAGATACGCAGTATTTT. Amino acids: CASSKRAGGTDTQYF.

The chain carries TRBV18 and TRBJ2-7, with 11 nucleotides matching TRBD1. With V trimmed by 0 bases and J by 3 bases, 1 base remained unmatched. Germline loops: CDR1 KGHSH, CDR2 LQKENI. The CDR3 totals 15 residues. This CDR3 is CASSPPGTGGYEQYF. The CDR3 coding sequence is TGTGCCAGCTCACCACCTGGGACAGGGGGCTACGAGCAGTACTTC.

This chain's CDR3 is CAIKYTGEGNEQFF. The CDR3 coding sequence is TGTGCCATCAAGTACACGGGAGAGGGAAATGAGCAGTTCTTC. This chain connects TRBV10-3 to TRBJ2-1; D is possibly TRBD2 (6 bases). Trimming took 7 bases from V and 7 from J, leaving 17 bases between them. CDR1 is ENHRY and CDR2 is SYGVKD in the germline V gene. CDR3 size: 14 residues.

In this sample, this clone turned up once. This sequence joins TRBV6-1 and TRBJ2-3, with TRBD1 matching over 11 bases. Germline assignment: CDR1 MNHNS and CDR2 SASEGT. V was pared by 7 bases and J by 6 bases, with 9 bases of the junction left unmatched. This CDR3 region has 15 residues. CDR3 nucleotides: TGTGCCAGCATATTCGGGACAGGGGGTAGGGATACGCAGTATTTT. Translating it yields CASIFGTGGRDTQYF.

This sequence joins TRBV15 and TRBJ2-3; weak D call: TRBD2 (6 bases). This CDR3 has 16 residues. Trimming stripped 0 bases from V and 6 bases from J, with 16 bases between. Germline V gene sequence: CDR1 LNHNV, CDR2 YYDKDF (reference sequence). CDR3 DNA sequence: TGTGCCACCAGCAGAGAGCGGGCGGGGACCGATGATACGCAGTATTTT. This gives the protein CATSRERAGTDDTQYF.

J is TRBJ1-1 and V is TRBV28; TRBD1 aligns across 7 bases. After removal of 10 bases from V and 5 bases from J, the junction contained 7 bases not matched to a gene. The V gene's germline CDR1 is MDHEN and CDR2 SYDVKM. The CDR3 length is 12 residues. CDR3 amino acids: CATATGLTEAFF. The CDR3 region has the DNA TGTGCCACCGCGACAGGGTTGACTGAAGCTTTCTTT.

The V and J genes are TRBV9 and TRBJ2-2, with D tentatively TRBD1 (7 bases). V was clipped by 4 bases and J by 5 bases, with 18 bases between them. The V gene's germline CDR1 is SGDLS and CDR2 YYNGEE. The CDR3 extends over 16 amino acids. The CDR3 protein is CASSTRARGETGELFF. The CDR3 region has the DNA TGTGCCAGCAGCACAAGAGCCAGGGGGGAGACCGGGGAGCTGTTTTTT.

The J gene is TRBJ1-3, the V gene TRBV29-1; the match to TRBD1 covers 8 bases. Germline V gene lookup returns CDR1 SQVTM and CDR2 ANQGSEA. J was trimmed by 6 bases and V by 0 bases; bases with no gene match: 1. The CDR3 spans 13 residues. This CDR3 is CSVEDRGLNTIYF. CDR3 nucleotide sequence: TGCAGCGTTGAAGACAGGGGGCTAAACACCATATATTTT.

This chain's CDR3 is CASSPGWGRSYEQYF. DNA of the CDR3: TGTGCCAGCAGCCCCGGCTGGGGGCGATCCTACGAGCAGTACTTC. The gene calls are TRBV5-6 and TRBJ2-7; tentatively, D is TRBD1 (6 bases). Germline V gene data show CDR1 as SGHDT and CDR2 as YYEEEE. V gave up 4 bases and J gave up 1 base, with 15 bases separating them. CDR3 length: 15 amino acids.

This chain uses TRBV27 with TRBJ1-2; D gene uncertain. The germline V gene has CDR1 MNHEY and CDR2 SMNVEV (reference sequence). The V gene lost 5 bases and the J gene lost 8 bases, with 18 bases spanning the gap. The CDR3 consists of 14 residues. In DNA form, the CDR3 reads TGTGCCAGCAGTAACAGACCTCCCCTTGGGGGCTACACCTTC. Translation: CASSNRPPLGGYTF.

This clone has just one count. J is TRBJ2-1 and V is TRBV18; TRBD1 might be the D (6 bases). The CDR3 is 15 amino acids. Germline V CDR1 and CDR2: KGHSH, LQKENI. Trimming took off 4 bases at V and 6 bases at J, with 16 bases between the two ends. The DNA of the CDR3 is TGTGCCAGCTCACTGGACAGTACGAAGGGCAATGAGCAGTTCTTC. Encoded protein: CASSLDSTKGNEQFF.

The count of this clone is one. The chain carries TRBV7-8 and TRBJ2-5; D unclear. From germline, CDR1 is SGHVS and CDR2 FQNEAQ. This CDR3 has 13 amino acids. Trimming took 4 bases from V and 5 from J, leaving 11 bases between them. The CDR3 here is CASSSPAVETQYF. As DNA, the CDR3 is TGTGCCAGCAGCTCCCCGGCGGTGGAGACCCAGTACTTC.

The genes are TRBV18 and TRBJ2-1, with D perhaps matching TRBD2 (5 bases). There are 16 residues in the CDR3. Per the germline V gene, CDR1 is KGHSH and CDR2 is LQKENI. The V end was cut by 4 bases, the J end by 0 bases, with 13 bases between. CDR3 amino acids: CASSLRVHSSYNEQFF. DNA of the CDR3: TGTGCCAGCTCACTGCGGGTCCATAGCTCCTACAATGAGCAGTTCTTC.

The chain recombines TRBV6-6 with TRBJ2-4, with a weak D call TRBD2 (5 bases). V lost 7 bases to trimming and J lost 5 bases, with 21 bases between them. Germline V lookup: CDR1 MNHNY, CDR2 SVGAGI (reference sequence). The CDR3 has 16 residues. The CDR3 DNA reads TGTGCCAGCACCGGGGTCCGCGTCGAAACAGAAAACATTCAGTACTTC. It translates to CASTGVRVETENIQYF.

V gene TRBV4-1 combines with J gene TRBJ2-1, with D maybe TRBD2 (5 bases). Germline V gene lookup returns CDR1 MGHRA and CDR2 YSYEKL. The CDR3 spans 17 residues. V was trimmed by 7 bases and J by 0 bases, leaving 19 bases between them. This chain's CDR3 is CASTPQPGGYSYNEQFF. The CDR3 nucleotides read TGCGCCAGCACCCCCCAGCCCGGCGGGTACTCCTACAATGAGCAGTTCTTC.